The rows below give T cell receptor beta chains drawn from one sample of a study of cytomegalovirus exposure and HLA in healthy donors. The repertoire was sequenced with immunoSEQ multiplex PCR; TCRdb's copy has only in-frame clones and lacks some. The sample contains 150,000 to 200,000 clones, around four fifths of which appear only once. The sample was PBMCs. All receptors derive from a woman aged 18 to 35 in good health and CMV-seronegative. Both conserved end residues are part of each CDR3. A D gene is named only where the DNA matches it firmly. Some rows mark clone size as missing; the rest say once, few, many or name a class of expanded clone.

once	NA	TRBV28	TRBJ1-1	TGTGCCAGCAGCAGGGCGGGACTTAACACTGAAGCTTTCTTT	CASSRAGLNTEAFF
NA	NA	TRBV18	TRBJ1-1	TGTGCCAGCTCACCGTTGGACAGCAGGAACACTGAAGCTTTCTTT	CASSPLDSRNTEAFF
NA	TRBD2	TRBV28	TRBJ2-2	TGTGCCAGCACCGTAGTAGCGGGACGGGCCGGGGAGCTGTTTTTT	CASTVVAGRAGELFF
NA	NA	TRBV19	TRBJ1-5	TGTGCCAGTAGTTATTACGGAAGCAGGCGTGATAGCAATCAGCCCCAGCATTTT	CASSYYGSRRDSNQPQHF
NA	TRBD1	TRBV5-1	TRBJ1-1	TGCGCCAGCAGCTGGACGACAGGGAACATCGGTGAAGCTTTCTTT	CASSWTTGNIGEAFF
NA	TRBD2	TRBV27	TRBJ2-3	TGTGCCAGCAGTCCCTCTTTGCGGGAGTTGACTTCGGATACGCAGTATTTT	CASSPSLRELTSDTQYF
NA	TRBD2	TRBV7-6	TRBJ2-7	TGTGCCAGCAGCCAAAGGTCGACTAGCGGGAGCGAGCAGTACTTC	CASSQRSTSGSEQYF
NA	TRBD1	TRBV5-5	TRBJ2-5	TGTGCCAGCAGCCAGCTAATAGGACAGGGGAGTGGGGAGACCCAGTACTTC	CASSQLIGQGSGETQYF
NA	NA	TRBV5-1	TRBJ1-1	TGCGCCAGCAGTAAGGACTGGAGCACTGAAGCTTTCTTT	CASSKDWSTEAFF
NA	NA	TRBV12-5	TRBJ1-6	TGTGCTAGTGGTTTGGAGCGCCGTTCACCCCTCCACTTT	CASGLERRSPLHF
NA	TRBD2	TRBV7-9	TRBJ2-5	TGTGCCAGCAGCTTAGCGGGACTAGAAGAGACCCAGTACTTC	CASSLAGLEETQYF
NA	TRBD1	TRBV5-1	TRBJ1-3	TGCGCCAGCAGCGGGGGACAGGCCCTTGCTGGAAACACCATATATTTT	CASSGGQALAGNTIYF
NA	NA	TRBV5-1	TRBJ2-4	TGCGCCAGCAGCGTTCATCCGGGAGCCAAAAACATTCAGTACTTC	CASSVHPGAKNIQYF
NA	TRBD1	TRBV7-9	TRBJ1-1	TGTGCCAGCAGCTTAGGAGCCGGGACAGCCCTGAACACTGAAGCTTTCTTT	CASSLGAGTALNTEAFF
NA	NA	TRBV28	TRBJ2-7	TGTGCCAGCAGTTTAGGAGGGCATTACGAGCAGTACTTC	CASSLGGHYEQYF
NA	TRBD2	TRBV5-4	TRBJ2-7	TGTGCCAGCTCAAAAGGGACTAGCGGTTACTTCTACGAGCAGTACTTC	CASSKGTSGYFYEQYF
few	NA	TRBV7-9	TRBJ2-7	TGTGCCAGCAGCTTGGGCGGGGGCAGCTCCTACGAGCAGTACTTC	CASSLGGGSSYEQYF
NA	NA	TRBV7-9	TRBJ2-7	TGTTCCAGCAGCTTGGCTGTCAGGACTTCCAGCTCCTACGAGCAGTACTTC	CSSSLAVRTSSSYEQYF
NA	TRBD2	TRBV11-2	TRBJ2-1	TGTGCCAGCAGCCCCCGGCCTAGCGGGGGCAATGAGCAGTTCTTC	CASSPRPSGGNEQFF
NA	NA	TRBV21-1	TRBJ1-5	TGTGCCAGCGACAGGGGGCAGAGCAATCAGCCCCAGCATTTT	CASDRGQSNQPQHF
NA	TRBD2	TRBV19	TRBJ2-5	TGTGCCAGTAGTATAAAGCGGGGGGGCCACGTGGAGACCCAGTACTTC	CASSIKRGGHVETQYF
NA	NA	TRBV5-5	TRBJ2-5	TGTGCCAGCAGGGAACAGGTTTTTCCCCAAGAGACCCAGTACTTC	CASREQVFPQETQYF
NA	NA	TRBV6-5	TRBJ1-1	TGTGCCAGCAGACATACACGAACAGGTGAAGCTTTCTTT	CASRHTRTGEAFF
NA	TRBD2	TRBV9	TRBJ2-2	TGTGCCAGCAGCGTAGCGGCCGGGAGGGGAACCGGGGAGCTGTTTTTT	CASSVAAGRGTGELFF
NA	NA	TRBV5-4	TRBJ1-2	TGTGCCAGCAGCTTGGAGCTAGCGTATGGCTACACCTTC	CASSLELAYGYTF
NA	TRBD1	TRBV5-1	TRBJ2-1	TGCGCCAGCAGCTCCCTGACAGGGTACAGGCAGGCTGAGCAGTTCTTC	CASSSLTGYRQAEQFF
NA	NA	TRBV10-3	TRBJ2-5	TGTGCCATCAGTGAGTCAGAGGGAAAGACCCAGTACTTC	CAISESEGKTQYF
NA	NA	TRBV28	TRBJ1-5	TGTGCCAGCAAAAGTGGGGCCGTTAATCAGCCCCAGCATTTT	CASKSGAVNQPQHF
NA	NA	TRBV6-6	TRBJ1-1	TGTGCCAGCACGTACACAGGGAACACTGAAGCTTTCTTT	CASTYTGNTEAFF
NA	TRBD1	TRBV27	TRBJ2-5	TGTGCCAGCAGTTTATCGCCCGGGACAGGGAACCAAGAGACCCAGTACTTC	CASSLSPGTGNQETQYF
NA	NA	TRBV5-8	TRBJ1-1	TGTGCCAGCAGCTTGGTTGTAGGGGCAGGAGACACTGAAGCTTTCTTT	CASSLVVGAGDTEAFF
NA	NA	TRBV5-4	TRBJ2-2	TGTGCCAGCAGCTCCCTGACAGGTACAGCTTACACCGGGGAGCTGTTTTTT	CASSSLTGTAYTGELFF
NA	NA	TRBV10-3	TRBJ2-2	TGTGCCATCAGTCCGGGGGAGAACACCGGGGAGCTGTTTTTT	CAISPGENTGELFF
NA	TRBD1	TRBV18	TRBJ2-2	TGTGCCAGCTCACCAGTGGGACAGGAGGGCACCGGGGAGCTGTTTTTT	CASSPVGQEGTGELFF
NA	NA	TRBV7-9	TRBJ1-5	TGTGCCAGCAGCCAAGGGGTAGCAGGGGAGAATCAGCCCCAGCATTTT	CASSQGVAGENQPQHF
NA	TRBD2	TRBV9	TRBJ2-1	TGTGCCAGCAGCGTAGAGAGCGGGGGGACCCACAATGAGCAGTTCTTC	CASSVESGGTHNEQFF
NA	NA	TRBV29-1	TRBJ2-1	TGCAGCGTTTGGGCGGGAACCTACAATGAGCAGTTCTTC	CSVWAGTYNEQFF
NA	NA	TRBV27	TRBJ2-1	TGTGCCAGCAGTTTATCTGCAGTATACGAGCAGTTCTTC	CASSLSAVYEQFF
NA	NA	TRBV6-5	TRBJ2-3	TGTGCCAGCAGTTCGACTAGCACAGATACGCAGTATTTT	CASSSTSTDTQYF
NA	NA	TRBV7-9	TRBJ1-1	TGTGCCAGCAGCTTTCTGTGGGGGGGGAACACTGAAGCTTTCTTT	CASSFLWGGNTEAFF
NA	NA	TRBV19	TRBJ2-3	TGTGCCAGTAGTCCGGTATACGCTAGCACAGATACGCAGTATTTT	CASSPVYASTDTQYF
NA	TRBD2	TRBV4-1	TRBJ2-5	TGCGCCAGCAGCCAAGATCGGGCTAGCGGGCTAAAGACCCAGTACTTC	CASSQDRASGLKTQYF
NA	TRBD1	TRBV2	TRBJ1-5	TGTGCCAGCAGGGGGACAGGGGGTGACTTTATAGCGGGTCAGCTCCAGCATTTT	CASRGTGGDFIAGQLQHF
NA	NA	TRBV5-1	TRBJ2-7	TGCGCCAGCAGCTTGGCCACAGGGGGGGCCTACGAGCAGTACTTC	CASSLATGGAYEQYF
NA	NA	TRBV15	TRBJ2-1	TGTGCCACCAGGCGGGGGCACAATGAGCAGTTCTTC	CATRRGHNEQFF
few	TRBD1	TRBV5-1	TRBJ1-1	TGCGCCAGCAGCTTTGGACAGGGGGCTGGGGGAGCTTTCTTT	CASSFGQGAGGAFF
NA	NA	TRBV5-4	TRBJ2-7	TGTGCCAGCAGCTTGTTACACTCCTACGAGCAGTACTTC	CASSLLHSYEQYF
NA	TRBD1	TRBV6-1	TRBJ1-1	TGTGCCAGCAGTGAAACCTGGATGGACAGGCTGAACACTGAAGCTTTCTTT	CASSETWMDRLNTEAFF
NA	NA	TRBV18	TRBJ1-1	TGTGCCAGCTCACCTATGACTGAAGCTTTCTTT	CASSPMTEAFF
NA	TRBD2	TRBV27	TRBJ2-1	TGTGCCAGCAGTCGAGGACTAGCGGGGGGTTCTAATGGGCAGTTCTTC	CASSRGLAGGSNGQFF
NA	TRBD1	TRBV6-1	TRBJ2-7	TGTGCCAGCAGCCGGGACAGGGATTTATACGAGCAGTACTTC	CASSRDRDLYEQYF
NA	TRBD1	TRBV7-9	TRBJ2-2	TGTGCCAGCAGCCATTGGACAGGGAACACCGGGGAGCTGTTTTTT	CASSHWTGNTGELFF
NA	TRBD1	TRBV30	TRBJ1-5	TGTGCCTGGAGTACTAGAAGGACAGGGAAGGAAAGGAGCAATCAGCCCCAGCATTTT	CAWSTRRTGKERSNQPQHF